The rows below give T cell receptor beta chains drawn from one sample of a study of T cells in Graves' hyperthyroidism and ophthalmopathy. TCRdb recomputed calls from the multiplex PCR reads with MiXCR, one row per CDR3 protein. Of a few hundred thousand distinct CDR3 sequences listed, about 16% were seen once; the top ten hold about 33%. The sample was blood. These receptors originate from a woman between 25 and 40 years old with Graves' hyperthyroidism. The CDR3 runs from the conserved cysteine through the conserved F or W. The D gene is left open where the match is weak. Expanded clones get a size class; other rows say once, few or many, or leave the size out.

j_call clone_size v_call d_call cdr3_aa cdr3_nt
TRBJ2-5 many TRBV12-3/TRBV12-4 - CASSSFGESETQYF TGTGCCAGCAGTTCATTTGGGGAATCAGAGACCCAGTACTTC
TRBJ2-3 - TRBV6-1 - CASSEGRQGRGTQYF TGTGCCAGCAGTGAAGGGAGGCAGGGTCGGGGTACGCAGTATTTT
TRBJ2-7 many TRBV28 - CASTRGREQYF TGTGCCAGCACACGGGGTCGCGAGCAGTACTTC
TRBJ2-7 many TRBV20-1 - CSARVLALSYEQYF TGCAGTGCTAGAGTCTTAGCCCTCTCCTACGAGCAGTACTTC
TRBJ1-5 - TRBV28 - CASRYENQPQHF TGTGCCAGCAGGTACGAGAATCAGCCCCAGCATTTT
TRBJ1-1 once TRBV9 - CASSVVGGVNTEAFF TGTGCCAGCAGCGTTGTAGGGGGGGTAAACACTGAAGCTTTCTTT
TRBJ2-6 - TRBV6-2/TRBV6-3 - CASGRGSSGANVLTF TGTGCCAGTGGCCGGGGCTCATCTGGGGCCAACGTCCTGACTTTC
TRBJ2-2 many TRBV5-1 TRBD2 CASSGAVAGPNTGELFF TGCGCCAGCAGCGGGGCGGTAGCGGGGCCGAACACCGGGGAGCTGTTTTTT
TRBJ2-6 - TRBV2 - CASSYRANGANVLTF TGTGCCAGCAGTTACAGGGCTAATGGGGCCAACGTCCTGACTTTC
TRBJ1-1 few TRBV19 TRBD1 CASTWTGTVDAFF TGTGCCAGTACGTGGACAGGGACTGTAGACGCTTTCTTT
TRBJ2-5 few TRBV6-1 TRBD2 CASSDMSGRAPKYF TGTGCCAGCAGTGACATGAGCGGGAGGGCCCCTAAGTACTTC
TRBJ2-3 few TRBV6-6 - CASSYSRDLYTQYF TGTGCCAGCAGTTACTCCCGGGATCTTTATACGCAGTATTTT
TRBJ2-2 - TRBV7-2 - CASSSPGLSGELFF TGTGCCAGCAGCTCCCCTGGTTTGTCCGGGGAGCTGTTTTTT
TRBJ2-1 few TRBV29-1 TRBD1 CSERGTGATNEQFF TGCAGCGAACGGGGGACAGGGGCGACCAATGAGCAGTTCTTC
TRBJ2-7 many TRBV7-9 - CASSPFWGYEQYF TGTGCCAGCAGTCCCTTTTGGGGTTACGAGCAGTACTTC
TRBJ1-6 few TRBV12-3/TRBV12-4 - CASSAPGRGSPLHF TGTGCCAGCAGCGCACCAGGGAGAGGTTCACCCCTCCACTTT
TRBJ2-3 - TRBV14 - CASSQVVASDTQYF TGTGCCAGCAGCCAAGTCGTTGCCTCAGATACGCAGTATTTT
TRBJ2-3 - TRBV7-9 TRBD1 CASSSGTGGADTQYF TGTGCCAGCAGCTCCGGGACAGGGGGCGCAGATACGCAGTATTTT
TRBJ2-7 many TRBV9 - CASSRDSGGPEQYF TGTGCCAGCAGCCGGGACTCAGGGGGGCCGGAGCAGTACTTC